What follows are 8 T cell receptor beta chains derived from one specimen sequenced in a study of blood T cell repertoires in COVID-19. Profiled with immunoSEQ multiplex PCR; TCRdb holds only in-frame clones, not every one. There are approximately 300,000 clones in the sample; 85% to 95% occur only once, and almost 4% lies in the top ten. Sample: PBMCs or T cells enriched from blood (not recorded which). The receptors derive from a woman in her twenties or thirties who had been exposed to COVID-19.

The table lists this clone with a count of one. The rearrangement joins TRBV19 to TRBJ1-1; tentatively, D is TRBD1 (6 bases). This CDR3 region has 14 residues. CDR1 is LNHDA and CDR2 is SQIVND in the germline V gene (reference sequence). The V end lost 4 bases, the J end lost 7 bases, and 16 bases lay between the germline ends. The CDR3: CASSTMTGGSEAFF. In DNA, the CDR3 is TGTGCCAGTAGTACGATGACAGGTGGTAGTGAAGCTTTCTTT.

This sequence joins TRBV7-2 and TRBJ2-7; D is uncertain. This CDR3 has 15 residues. V was clipped by 1 base and J by 4 bases, with 14 bases between them. The germline V gene has CDR1 SGHTA and CDR2 FQGNSA. The CDR3 here is CASSLVGPNPYEQYF. Here the CDR3 DNA reads TGTGCCAGCAGCTTAGTGGGCCCCAACCCTTACGAGCAGTACTTC.

The chain links TRBV7-6 to TRBJ1-5; D is perhaps TRBD1 (5 bases). The CDR3 contains 15 residues. Germline values: CDR1 SGHVS, CDR2 FNYEAQ. V dropped 5 bases and J dropped 3 bases, with 14 bases sitting between them. The CDR3 nucleotides read TGTGCCAGCAGCCCCGGCCGGGACTACAATCAGCCCCAGCATTTT. It codes for CASSPGRDYNQPQHF.

This sequence joins TRBV5-4 and TRBJ1-6; a weak D match, TRBD1 (5 bases). The V gene lost 7 bases and the J gene lost 4 bases, with 24 bases spanning the gap. Germline V gene data show CDR1 as SGHNT and CDR2 as YYREEE (reference sequence). This CDR3 is 18 amino acids long. The CDR3 coding sequence is TGTGCCAGCGCCTGGTGGGGCGCTGGGAAGGGATATAATTCACCCCTCCACTTT. Residues: CASAWWGAGKGYNSPLHF. The variable domain in full, completed from reference TRBV5-4 and TRBJ1-6, reads ETGVTQSPTHLIKTRGQQVTLRCSSQSGHNTVSWYQQALGQGPQFIFQYYREEENGRGNFPPRFSGLQFPNYSSELNVNALELDDSALYLCASAWWGAGKGYNSPLHFGNGTRLTVT.

CDR3 protein: CASSSLGRGTEAFF. The CDR3 DNA reads TGTGCCAGCAGCTCTCTAGGTCGGGGCACTGAAGCTTTCTTT. J is TRBJ1-1 and V is TRBV7-9; no reliable D call. The CDR3 has 14 amino acids. CDR1 is SEHNR, CDR2 FQNEAQ, per germline (reference sequence). Trimming took off 4 bases at V and 4 bases at J, with 13 bases between the two ends.

The chain employs TRBV10-3 and TRBJ1-1; D might be TRBD1 (5 bases). The CDR3 runs 13 residues. The V gene's germline CDR1 is ENHRY and CDR2 SYGVKD. Between the trimmed V and J ends, which lost 4 bases and 5 bases, there was a span of 11 bases. DNA of the CDR3: TGTGCCATCAGTGGGACAAGCGGGACTGAAGCTTTCTTT. Protein sequence: CAISGTSGTEAFF.

This chain uses TRBV7-9 with TRBJ1-4; 7 bases are a match to TRBD1. The CDR3 contains 16 residues. After removal of 4 bases from V and 0 bases from J, the junction contained 5 bases not matched to a gene. In germline, CDR1 is SEHNR, CDR2 FQNEAQ (reference sequence). The CDR3 spells CASSSDRISTNEKLFF. CDR3 nucleotide sequence: TGTGCCAGCAGCTCGGACAGGATCTCAACTAATGAAAAACTGTTTTTT.

In DNA form, the CDR3 reads TGCGCCAGCAGCTTGGAGGACAGGGCCGGGCAGTACTTC. Translated: CASSLEDRAGQYF. V gene TRBV5-1 combines with J gene TRBJ2-7; 8 bases are a match to TRBD1. V lost 0 bases to trimming and J lost 9 bases; unmatched junction nucleotides: 5. CDR1 is SGHRS, CDR2 YFSETQ, per germline. The CDR3 has 13 residues.